The 32 T cell receptor beta chains given below trace back to one sample, sequenced in a study of a mutant IDH1 vaccine in newly diagnosed glioma. Clones were read by immunoSEQ multiplex PCR, and TCRdb kept only the in-frame ones, dropping some. In the table there are roughly 52,000 clones, about 82% of which are singletons. Time point reported: week 35, safety follow-up. Doses of 300 ug of mutant IDH1 20-mer peptide were given with topical imiquimod. These receptors' targets are unknown. The starting material was PBMCs, obtained from a glioma patient whose treatment included an IDH1 peptide vaccine. The receptors were sampled from a man aged 35 to 55 with glioma.

The chain couples TRBV18 to TRBJ2-7, with TRBD2 identical over 8 bases. CDR3 size: 15 residues. CDR1 is KGHSH and CDR2 is LQKENI in the germline V gene. Germline trimming cut 6 bases from V and 3 bases from J; bases unmatched to any gene: 10. The CDR3 here is CASSTGLAGGYEQYV. The CDR3 coding sequence is TGTGCCAGCTCCACCGGGTTGGCGGGAGGCTACGAGCAGTACGTC.

This chain connects TRBV10-3 to TRBJ2-7, with TRBD2 matching 11 bases. CDR3 length equals 16 residues. J lost 2 bases, V lost 6 bases, and 9 bases had no gene match. Germline assignment: CDR1 ENHRY and CDR2 SYGVKD. In DNA form, the CDR3 reads TGTGCCATCAGCACCGGGACTAGCGGACCTACCTACGAGCAGTACGTC. Translating it yields CAISTGTSGPTYEQYV.

This clone came up a few times. The genes are TRBV6-5 and TRBJ1-1; perhaps TRBD1 as D (5 bases). Germline loops: CDR1 MNHEY, CDR2 SVGAGI. Trimming removed 2 bases at V and 5 bases at J, with 15 bases between. The CDR3 consists of 15 residues. The CDR3 reads CASSYVAGEGTEAFF. CDR3 nucleotides: TGTGCCAGCAGTTACGTGGCGGGGGAAGGGACTGAAGCTTTCTTT.

This clone was seen a few times. The V gene is TRBV7-6, the J gene TRBJ1-5; 8 bases align to TRBD1. This CDR3 contains 15 residues. CDR1 is SGHVS and CDR2 is FNYEAQ in the germline V gene. The trim removed 5 bases at V and 9 bases at J, leaving 12 bases unmatched. The CDR3 DNA reads TGTGCCAGCAGCCCTAACTCACAGGGGGGGTGGCCCCAGCATTTT. Protein product: CASSPNSQGGWPQHF.

The chain recombines TRBV14 with TRBJ1-2; a possible D gene is TRBD1 (5 bases). Per germline, CDR1 SGHDN and CDR2 FVKESK. V lost 6 bases, J lost 2 bases, and 10 bases lay in between. The CDR3 has 13 amino acids. The CDR3 here is CASSRGGNYGYTF. CDR3 DNA: TGTGCCAGCAGTCGGGGGGGGAACTATGGCTACACCTTC.

This clone was found a few times. This rearrangement joins TRBV20-1 to TRBJ2-1, with 7 nucleotides matching TRBD2. With V trimmed by 0 bases and J by 15 bases, 5 bases remained unmatched. CDR1 and CDR2 (germline): DFQATT, SNEGSKA (reference sequence). The CDR3 spans 11 residues. CDR3 nucleotides: TGCAGTGCTAGAGATAGGTGGGAGGGGTTCTTC. Residues: CSARDRWEGFF.

The gene calls are TRBV5-4 and TRBJ2-2, with D perhaps TRBD2 (7 bases). V lost 1 base, J lost 4 bases, and 11 bases lay in between. Germline CDR1 SGHNT, CDR2 YYREEE (reference sequence). The CDR3 covers 15 residues. CDR3 sequence reads: CASSLRGAGTGELFF. For the CDR3, the DNA is TGTGCCAGCAGCTTGCGGGGGGCTGGCACCGGGGAGCTGTTTTTT. The full variable domain, its missing parts supplied by reference TRBV5-4 and TRBJ2-2, is ETGVTQSPTHLIKTRGQQVTLRCSSQSGHNTVSWYQQALGQGPQFIFQYYREEENGRGNFPPRFSGLQFPNYSSELNVNALELDDSALYLCASSLRGAGTGELFFGEGSRLTVL.

This clone is termed medium-sized. The chain recombines TRBV9 with TRBJ2-1; D remains ambiguous. Germline assignment: CDR1 SGDLS and CDR2 YYNGEE. The CDR3 loop spans 13 amino acids. The V gene lost 0 bases and the J gene lost 5 bases, with 6 bases spanning the gap. The CDR3 DNA follows: TGTGCCAGCAGCGTAGATATTCACAATGAGCAGTTCTTC. It encodes CASSVDIHNEQFF.

The V gene is TRBV27, the J gene TRBJ2-3; D is ambiguous. V gave up 1 base and J gave up 0 bases, with 11 bases separating them. Germline V gene lookup returns CDR1 MNHEY and CDR2 SMNVEV (reference sequence). The CDR3 extends over 16 amino acids. The DNA of the CDR3 is TGTGCCAGCAGTTTATTTGGATTCTCTAGCACAGATACGCAGTATTTT. It translates to CASSLFGFSSTDTQYF.

This rearrangement joins TRBV5-8 to TRBJ1-2; TRBD1 aligns across 9 bases. CDR3 size: 19 residues. Germline CDR1 is SGHTS and CDR2 is YDEGEE. V was clipped by 4 bases and J by 7 bases; unmatched bases: 23. The chain's CDR3 is CASSVTYRGRIRMHGGYTF. CDR3 sequence (DNA): TGTGCCAGCAGCGTAACTTACAGGGGGCGAATCCGTATGCACGGTGGCTACACCTTC.

The gene calls are TRBV4-1 and TRBJ2-3; 11 bases match TRBD2. The CDR3 is 17 amino acids. The junction had 8 bases not matched to a gene; V was cut back by 4 bases and J by 2 bases. Germline assignment: CDR1 MGHRA and CDR2 YSYEKL. The CDR3: CASSPKGLAANTDTQYF. CDR3 coding DNA: TGCGCCAGCAGCCCGAAGGGACTAGCGGCTAACACAGATACGCAGTATTTT.

The chain uses TRBV9 and TRBJ2-1, with TRBD2 matching over 11 bases. The CDR3 loop spans 16 amino acids. Germline loops: CDR1 SGDLS, CDR2 YYNGEE. V lost 4 bases and J lost 8; bases outside the gene matches: 11. The CDR3 region is CASSPSLAGGLHEQFF. The CDR3 DNA is TGTGCCAGCAGCCCAAGTCTAGCGGGAGGCCTCCATGAGCAGTTCTTC.

This chain links TRBV5-1 with TRBJ2-7; 10 bases align to TRBD2. CDR1 is SGHRS and CDR2 is YFSETQ in the germline V gene. CDR3 length: 17 amino acids. With V trimmed by 3 bases and J by 0 bases, 9 bases remained unmatched. The CDR3 region is CASSSPDSGRISYEQYF. The CDR3 region has the DNA TGCGCCAGCAGCTCCCCCGATAGCGGGAGGATCTCCTACGAGCAGTACTTC.

This sequence joins TRBV6-5 and TRBJ1-1; D is possibly TRBD1 (5 bases). The CDR3 spans 13 residues. The V and J ends lost 0 bases and 4 bases respectively, with 6 bases between them. Per the germline V gene, CDR1 is MNHEY and CDR2 is SVGAGI. CDR3 amino acids: CASSYSGATEAFF. The CDR3 bases are TGTGCCAGCAGTTACTCAGGGGCCACTGAAGCTTTCTTT.

The chain joins TRBV29-1 to TRBJ2-3; tentative D call: TRBD2 (5 bases). CDR3 size: 13 residues. V was clipped by 7 bases and J by 4 bases, with 15 bases between them. Germline-derived CDR1 and CDR2 are SQVTM and ANQGSEA. This CDR3 reads CSGGPLEADTQYF. The CDR3 DNA follows: TGCAGCGGCGGGCCCCTGGAGGCAGATACGCAGTATTTT.

This clone was detected once. The rearrangement links TRBV5-8 to TRBJ1-1; D is uncertain. The CDR3 consists of 19 residues. Per the germline V gene, CDR1 is SGHTS and CDR2 is YDEGEE. The V end was cut by 2 bases, the J end by 0 bases, with 23 bases between. The CDR3 DNA reads TGTGCCAGCAGCTTCCAATTACCCGAGACTTGGCCCCTGAACACTGAAGCTTTCTTT. Protein sequence: CASSFQLPETWPLNTEAFF.

J is TRBJ2-1 and V is TRBV7-7, with D uncertain. The V end was cut by 5 bases, the J end by 5 bases, with 10 bases between. The germline V gene has CDR1 SSHAT and CDR2 FNYEAQ (reference sequence). This CDR3 has 13 residues. As DNA, the CDR3 is TGTGCCAGCAGCCCGGGCACCCACAATGAGCAGTTCTTC. Encoded protein: CASSPGTHNEQFF.

CDR3 nucleotide sequence: TGCGCCAGCAGCCGTACAGGGGCGGACACCGGGGAGCTGTTTTTT. Translation gives CASSRTGADTGELFF. V gene TRBV5-1 combines with J gene TRBJ2-2; TRBD1 aligns across 7 bases. J gave up 3 bases and V 4 bases, and 6 bases lay outside the gene matches. The CDR3 has 15 residues. Germline V CDR1 and CDR2: SGHRS, YFSETQ.

V gene TRBV7-2 combines with J gene TRBJ2-1; 8 bases match TRBD2. CDR1 and CDR2 from the germline V gene are SGHTA and FQGNSA. This CDR3 is 17 amino acids long. J gave up 9 bases and V 1 base, and 14 bases lay outside the gene matches. The CDR3 protein is CASSLEFAGGMGIEQFF. The DNA of the CDR3 is TGTGCCAGCAGCTTAGAGTTTGCGGGAGGCATGGGGATTGAGCAGTTCTTC.

This chain links TRBV5-4 with TRBJ2-6; D is unresolved. Germline V gene sequence: CDR1 SGHNT, CDR2 YYREEE (reference sequence). V lost 3 bases to trimming and J lost 0 bases, with 10 bases between them. The CDR3 is made up of 16 amino acids. The CDR3 nucleotides read TGTGCCAGCAGCTACGCCCCCCTCTCTGGGGCCAACGTCCTGACTTTC. Encoded protein: CASSYAPLSGANVLTF. Combining the CDR3 with reference TRBV5-4 and TRBJ2-6 gives the whole variable domain ETGVTQSPTHLIKTRGQQVTLRCSSQSGHNTVSWYQQALGQGPQFIFQYYREEENGRGNFPPRFSGLQFPNYSSELNVNALELDDSALYLCASSYAPLSGANVLTFGAGSRLTVL.

This chain joins TRBV30 and TRBJ2-3; D unresolved. V lost 3 bases and J lost 0, with 13 bases in between. CDR1 is GTSNPN, CDR2 SVGIG, per germline (reference sequence). The CDR3 covers 15 residues. Here the CDR3 reads CAWSQRGGSTDTQYF. The CDR3 coding sequence is TGTGCCTGGAGCCAACGTGGCGGTAGCACAGATACGCAGTATTTT. Complete variable domain (other parts from reference TRBV30 and TRBJ2-3): SQTIHQWPATLVQPVGSPLSLECTVEGTSNPNLYWYRQAAGRGLQLLFYSVGIGQISSEVPQNLSASRPQDRQFILSSKKLLLSDSGFYLCAWSQRGGSTDTQYFGPGTRLTVL.

CDR3 nucleotides: TGTGCCAGCAGCCAGGGACAGGGGAGAAGCACTGAAGCTTTCTTT. Translating it yields CASSQGQGRSTEAFF. The chain combines TRBV7-9 with TRBJ1-1, with TRBD1 matching over 10 bases. With 5 bases clipped from V and 4 bases from J, the junction kept 7 bases outside the gene matches. This CDR3 has 15 amino acids. Germline-derived CDR1 and CDR2 are SEHNR and FQNEAQ (reference sequence).

This clone qualifies as medium-sized (0.01 to 0.1%). This chain joins TRBV5-4 and TRBJ2-7; D perhaps matches TRBD1 (6 bases). The CDR3 length is 12 residues. Per the germline V gene, CDR1 is SGHNT and CDR2 is YYREEE (reference sequence). The CDR3 sequence: CASSSWAGEMEV. CDR3 DNA sequence: TGTGCCAGCAGCTCCTGGGCAGGGGAGATGGAGGTC.

The chain recombines TRBV15 with TRBJ2-5; 9 bases match TRBD2. The closer fit of TRBJ2-7 to the DNA end suggests the J call may be wrong. The CDR3 is 14 residues long. Germline V gene sequence: CDR1 LNHNV, CDR2 YYDKDF (reference sequence). CDR3 DNA sequence: TGTGCCACCAGGGCCGCGGGAGGGCCGGGCGAGCAGTACTTC. Amino acids: CATRAAGGPGEQYF.

The chain joins TRBV25-1 to TRBJ1-2; 10 bases are a match to TRBD1. Germline V lookup: CDR1 MGHDK, CDR2 SYGVNS. Trimming took 5 bases from V and 5 from J; bases not matched to a gene: 5. The CDR3 extends over 14 amino acids. The CDR3 protein is CASSYGTGEYGYTF. CDR3 DNA sequence: TGTGCCAGCAGTTACGGGACAGGGGAATATGGCTACACCTTC.

This clone showed up just a few times. V gene TRBV2 combines with J gene TRBJ1-5; the D is unclear. The germline V and J ends were trimmed by 4 bases and 9 bases, with 7 bases remaining between them. This CDR3 has 11 amino acids. CDR1 and CDR2 from the germline V gene are SNHLY and FYNNEI. The CDR3: CASSVVGPQHF. DNA for the CDR3: TGTGCCAGCAGTGTAGTGGGGCCCCAGCATTTT.

The chain couples TRBV11-3 to TRBJ2-7; D is possibly TRBD2 (6 bases). The germline V and J ends were trimmed by 4 bases and 11 bases, with 15 bases remaining between them. Germline assignment: CDR1 SGHNT and CDR2 YENEEA. This CDR3 spans 12 amino acids. The CDR3 reads CASSSSPGGEYV. The DNA of the CDR3 is TGTGCCAGCAGCTCCTCCCCCGGGGGAGAGTACGTC.

This chain connects TRBV6-1 to TRBJ1-5, with D tentatively TRBD1 (6 bases). V lost 3 bases, J lost 4 bases, and 13 bases lay in between. The CDR3 totals 15 residues. Germline CDR1 is MNHNS and CDR2 is SASEGT. CDR3 in DNA: TGTGCCAGCAGTGAGGTAGGGGGAGGAAATCAGCCCCAGCATTTT. It codes for CASSEVGGGNQPQHF.

The chain uses TRBV6-1 and TRBJ1-3; D remains ambiguous. The CDR3 is made up of 14 amino acids. CDR1 and CDR2 from the germline V gene are MNHNS and SASEGT. Trimming removed 8 bases from V and 0 bases from J, with 11 bases in between. CDR3: CASEDSNSGNTIYF. The CDR3 DNA reads as TGTGCCAGCGAAGACTCGAACTCTGGAAACACCATATATTTT.

The gene calls are TRBV27 and TRBJ2-3, with 9 bases that match TRBD2. The CDR3 is 14 residues long. The V and J ends lost 2 bases and 5 bases, in that order; junction bases with no gene match: 2. CDR1 is MNHEY and CDR2 is SMNVEV in the germline V gene (reference sequence). Here the CDR3 reads CASSLAGGLDTQYF. The CDR3 coding sequence is TGTGCCAGCAGTTTAGCGGGAGGGTTAGATACGCAGTATTTT.

The sample holds one count of this clone. The chain employs TRBV6-5 and TRBJ1-6; D remains unclear. This CDR3 comprises 14 residues. Trimming removed 4 bases from V and 7 bases from J, with 11 bases in between. Germline CDR1 and CDR2: MNHEY and SVGAGI. CDR3 in DNA: TGTGCCAGCAGTTTTCCATCAGAGAATTCACCCCTCCACTTT. Residues: CASSFPSENSPLHF.

The V call is TRBV4-1, the J call TRBJ1-1; 7 bases are a match to TRBD1. Germline CDR1 and CDR2: MGHRA and YSYEKL. The CDR3 loop spans 19 amino acids. Trimming removed 0 bases from V and 8 bases from J; junction bases left unmatched: 21. The chain's CDR3 is CASSQDGGQSSPFRIEAFF. CDR3 in DNA: TGCGCCAGCAGCCAAGATGGGGGACAGAGCTCGCCATTTAGGATAGAAGCTTTCTTT.